These T cell receptor beta chains were read from a single sample in a study of blood T cell repertoires in COVID-19. Measured with immunoSEQ multiplex PCR; TCRdb has only the in-frame clones, and not every one. The sample shows approximately 380,000 clones, 88% of them seen only once. The sample consisted of PBMCs or T cells enriched from blood (not recorded which). The receptors here all came from a woman aged 18-29 years who had recovered from COVID-19. The CDR3 runs from the conserved cysteine through the conserved F or W. A D gene is named only where the DNA matches it firmly. A clone size is listed for some rows: how often the clone was seen (once, few, many), or a class if it is expanded.

v_gene	j_gene	abundance	d_gene	CDR3nt	CDR3aa
TRBV4-1	TRBJ1-1	many	TRBD1	TGCGCCAGCAGCCAAGATTGGCTGACAGGGGATACTGAAGCTTTCTTT	CASSQDWLTGDTEAFF
TRBV2	TRBJ1-2	NA	TRBD1	TGTGCCAGCAGTATCGGGACAGCGGGGGGGGCCTATGGCTACACCTTC	CASSIGTAGGAYGYTF
TRBV11-2	TRBJ2-3	once	TRBD2	TGTGCCAGCAGCGCCCTAGCGGGGGTCACAGATACGCAGTATTTT	CASSALAGVTDTQYF
TRBV6-2/TRBV6-3	TRBJ2-7	NA	NA	TGTGCCAGCAGTTACTCGATTTCTGAGATCTCCTACGAGCAGTACTTC	CASSYSISEISYEQYF
TRBV9	TRBJ1-1	once	TRBD1	TGTGCCAGCAGCTTAGGGACAGGGTCCACTGAAGCTTTCTTT	CASSLGTGSTEAFF
TRBV9	TRBJ2-2	NA	TRBD2	TGTGCCAGCAGCCCCCGAAGGCGGGGGGAAACCGGGGAGCTGTTTTTT	CASSPRRRGETGELFF
TRBV5-4	TRBJ1-1	NA	NA	TGTGCCAGCAGCTTGGGTTTGACACCCGGGGACACTGAAGCTTTCTTT	CASSLGLTPGDTEAFF
TRBV5-8	TRBJ2-4	NA	TRBD1	TGTGCCAGCAGCTCCCAGACAGGGGCGAGGGTAAACATTCAGTACTTC	CASSSQTGARVNIQYF
TRBV28	TRBJ1-2	NA	TRBD1	TGTGCCAGCAGTTTACTGTTGACAGGGTATGGCTACACCTTC	CASSLLLTGYGYTF
TRBV30	TRBJ1-3	NA	NA	TGTGCCTGGAGTGCCGGGACTACCTCTGGAAACACCATATATTTT	CAWSAGTTSGNTIYF
TRBV7-6	TRBJ1-2	NA	TRBD1	TGTGCCAGCAGCGCATCCGGGACAGTCACCTTC	CASSASGTVTF
TRBV5-4	TRBJ1-5	NA	NA	TGTGCCAGCAGCTCAAAAGAAGAGAGCAATCAGCCCCAGCATTTT	CASSSKEESNQPQHF
TRBV2	TRBJ2-5	NA	NA	TGTGCCAGCAGTGTGGGGGGTTTTTTCGAGGAGACCCAGTACTTC	CASSVGGFFEETQYF
TRBV19	TRBJ1-2	NA	NA	TGTGCCAGTAGTAACAGGGTCTATGGCTACACCTTC	CASSNRVYGYTF
TRBV27	TRBJ2-3	NA	TRBD2	TGTGCCAGCAGTTTATACCGGCTAGCGGGGAGCACAGATACGCAGTATTTT	CASSLYRLAGSTDTQYF
TRBV9	TRBJ2-5	NA	TRBD2	TGTGCCAGCAGCTTCGGGACTAGCGGGGGCCTTGGGGAGACCCAGTACTTC	CASSFGTSGGLGETQYF
TRBV6-1	TRBJ1-2	NA	TRBD1	TGTGCCAGCAGTGATATTGTTGGGACAGCCTATGGCTACACCTTC	CASSDIVGTAYGYTF
TRBV5-4	TRBJ1-2	NA	TRBD1	TGTGCCAGCAGCTTGGCACAGGGGAAACTCTATGGCTACACCTTC	CASSLAQGKLYGYTF
TRBV27	TRBJ2-7	once	TRBD2	TGTGCCAGCAGTCTGAGCGGGGGGTCCTACGAGCAGTACTTC	CASSLSGGSYEQYF
TRBV18	TRBJ2-3	NA	TRBD2	TGTGCCAGCTCTCAATCGGGTTGGGCTAGCGGAACAGATACGCAGTATTTT	CASSQSGWASGTDTQYF
TRBV6-5	TRBJ1-1	few	NA	TGTGCCAGCATGAGGATAATGAACACTGAAGCTTTCTTT	CASMRIMNTEAFF
TRBV28	TRBJ2-7	NA	TRBD1	TGTGCCAGCAGAGTACAGGGGCCGTTCTCCTACGAGCAGTACTTC	CASRVQGPFSYEQYF
TRBV18	TRBJ2-5	NA	TRBD2	TGTGCCAGCTCACCGGGGGGGAGAGAGACCCAGTACTTC	CASSPGGRETQYF
TRBV11-2	TRBJ1-5	NA	TRBD1	TGTGCCAGCAGCGTCGGGACAGGCCACCAGCCCCAGCATTTT	CASSVGTGHQPQHF
TRBV7-2	TRBJ1-2	NA	NA	TGTGCCAGCAGCTTAGGCGGGGCAGCCCGGGGCTACACCTTC	CASSLGGAARGYTF
TRBV27	TRBJ2-7	NA	NA	TGTGCCAGCAGTTCCTCTACGGGGGGCCCGGCCGAGCAGTACTTC	CASSSSTGGPAEQYF
TRBV9	TRBJ2-7	NA	TRBD2	TGTGCCAGCAGCGTCCGCGCCGGGGAGGGGCAGTACTTC	CASSVRAGEGQYF
TRBV27	TRBJ2-2	NA	NA	TGTGCCAGCAGTTTAGATTCGACAATCAGAACCGGGGAGCTGTTTTTT	CASSLDSTIRTGELFF
TRBV6-1	TRBJ2-5	NA	NA	TGTGCCAGCAGTGACAGGGTGGCAGAGACCCAGTACTTC	CASSDRVAETQYF
TRBV7-6	TRBJ1-2	NA	NA	TGTGCCAGCAGCCCACAGACGGATTATGGCTACACCTTC	CASSPQTDYGYTF
TRBV18	TRBJ1-1	NA	TRBD1	TGTGCCAGCTCACCAGGGACAGGGGTGGTCACTGAAGCTTTCTTT	CASSPGTGVVTEAFF
TRBV7-2	TRBJ2-2	few	NA	TGTGCCAGCAGCCCCCGGGGGGCGGGCACCGGGGAGCTGTTTTTT	CASSPRGAGTGELFF
TRBV10-3	TRBJ2-3	NA	TRBD2	TGTGCCATCAGCCTTGGGGGGGTGACAGATACGCAGTATTTT	CAISLGGVTDTQYF
TRBV7-2	TRBJ2-3	NA	NA	TGTGCCAGCAGCTTAGCAGGGGGCACAGATACGCAGTATTTT	CASSLAGGTDTQYF
TRBV29-1	TRBJ2-7	NA	NA	TGCAGCGTCGGAGACAGAAACTACGAGCAGTACTTC	CSVGDRNYEQYF
TRBV9	TRBJ2-4	NA	TRBD2	TGTGCCAGCAGCTTGGGAGGGGTGGCCAAAAACATTCAGTACTTC	CASSLGGVAKNIQYF
TRBV7-9	TRBJ2-7	NA	NA	TGTGCCAGCAGCTCCGAGGTCCTGTCGTACTTC	CASSSEVLSYF
TRBV12-5	TRBJ2-1	NA	NA	TGTGCTAGTGGCCTACTTACGAGCTCCTACAATGAGCAGTTCTTC	CASGLLTSSYNEQFF
TRBV28	TRBJ1-6	NA	TRBD1	TGTGCCAGCAGTCTCCTGGACAGGGGAAATTCACCCCTCCACTTT	CASSLLDRGNSPLHF
TRBV5-6	TRBJ1-2	NA	TRBD1	TGTGCCAGCAGCTTGCTCACAGGGGTTAACTATGGCTACACCTTC	CASSLLTGVNYGYTF
TRBV5-1	TRBJ2-2	NA	TRBD2	TGCGCCAGCAGCTTAGCGGGGGCCAACACCGGGGAGCTGTTTTTT	CASSLAGANTGELFF
TRBV7-2	TRBJ1-2	NA	NA	TGTGCCAGCAGCTCAGGGGATGGCTACACCTTC	CASSSGDGYTF
TRBV6-1	TRBJ1-2	NA	NA	TGTGCCAGCAGTGAGAAAGCGAACCAGGGCAACTATGGCTACACCTTC	CASSEKANQGNYGYTF
TRBV28	TRBJ2-1	once	TRBD1	TGTGCCAGCAGTCAGCCGGGACAGTTGAACAATGAGCAGTTCTTC	CASSQPGQLNNEQFF
TRBV27	TRBJ2-1	NA	NA	TGTGCCAGCAGTATCACGGACAGAGAGCAGTTCTTC	CASSITDREQFF
TRBV18	TRBJ1-2	once	NA	TGTGCCAGCTCACCGCAGGGAGGTAACTATGGCTACACCTTC	CASSPQGGNYGYTF
TRBV5-6	TRBJ1-4	NA	TRBD1	TGTGCCAGCAGCCAGACAGGGTCGTTCGAAAAACTGTTTTTT	CASSQTGSFEKLFF
TRBV19	TRBJ1-6	once	NA	TGTGCCAGTAGTATGCAACACGCATATAATTCACCCCTCCACTTT	CASSMQHAYNSPLHF
TRBV19	TRBJ1-4	NA	TRBD1	TGTGCCAGTAGTGGAGAACCGGGACAGACGACTGAAAAACTGTTTTTT	CASSGEPGQTTEKLFF
TRBV30	TRBJ1-6	NA	NA	TGTGCCCTGAGGGATAATTCACCCCTCCACTTT	CALRDNSPLHF
TRBV19	TRBJ1-1	few	TRBD1	TGTGCCAGTAGTATGGGGACAGGGGGCCAGTACACTGAAGCTTTCTTT	CASSMGTGGQYTEAFF
TRBV9	TRBJ1-1	NA	NA	TGTGCCAGCAGCGCAACCTCCGGGGGGCGGACTGAAGCTTTCTTT	CASSATSGGRTEAFF
TRBV27	TRBJ1-4	NA	NA	TGTGCCAGCAGTTTTTCGAGACGGGACAAGCCGTTTGAAAAACTGTTTTTT	CASSFSRRDKPFEKLFF
TRBV4-1	TRBJ2-7	few	TRBD2	TGCGCCAGCAGCCACGGCCCACTGCCCGCTAGCGGGGGGCGAAGGGGGGAGCAGTACTTC	CASSHGPLPASGGRRGEQYF
TRBV7-2	TRBJ1-5	NA	NA	TGTGCCAGCAGCTTAGGAGGGCAGCCCCAGCATTTT	CASSLGGQPQHF